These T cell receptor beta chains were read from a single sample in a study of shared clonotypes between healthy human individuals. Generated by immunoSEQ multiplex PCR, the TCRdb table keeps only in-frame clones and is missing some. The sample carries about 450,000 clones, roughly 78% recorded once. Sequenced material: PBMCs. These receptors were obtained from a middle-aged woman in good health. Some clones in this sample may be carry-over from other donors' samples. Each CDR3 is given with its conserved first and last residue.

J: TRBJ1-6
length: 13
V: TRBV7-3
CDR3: CASSLTPITPLHF

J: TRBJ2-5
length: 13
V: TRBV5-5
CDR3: CASSLIRQETQYF

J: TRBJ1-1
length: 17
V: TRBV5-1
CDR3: CASSLAGFRRGSTEAFF

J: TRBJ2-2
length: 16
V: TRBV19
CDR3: CASSITSGRGTGELFF

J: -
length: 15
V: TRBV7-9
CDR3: CASNLGLGYQETQYF

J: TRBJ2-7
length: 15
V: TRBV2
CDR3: CASSEAGTGGYEQYF

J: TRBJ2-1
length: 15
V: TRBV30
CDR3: CAWSRLATSYNEQFF

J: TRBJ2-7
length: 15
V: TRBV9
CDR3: CASSAGQGIAYEQYF

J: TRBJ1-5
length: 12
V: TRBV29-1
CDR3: CSVGQGNQPQHF

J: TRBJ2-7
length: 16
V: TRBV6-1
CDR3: CASSEGMLAAAYEQYF

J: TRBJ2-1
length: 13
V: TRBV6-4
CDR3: CASSATGVNEQFF

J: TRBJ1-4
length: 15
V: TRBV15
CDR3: CATSRVRGSREKLFF

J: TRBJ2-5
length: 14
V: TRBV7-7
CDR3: CASSPGADGETQYF

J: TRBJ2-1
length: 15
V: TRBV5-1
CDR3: CASSWIAGGYNEQFF

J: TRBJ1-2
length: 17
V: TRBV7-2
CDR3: CASSLAPTGAGNYGYTF

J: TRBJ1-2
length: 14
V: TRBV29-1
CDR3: CSAGTAHSWDGYTF

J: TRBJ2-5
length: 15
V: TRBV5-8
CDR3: CASSLYSGGQETQYF